This is a list of T cell receptor beta chains from one sample in a study of PD-1 blockade in classical Hodgkin lymphoma. Clones were read by immunoSEQ multiplex PCR, and TCRdb kept only the in-frame ones, dropping some. Of about 93,000 clones in the sample, around 78% were seen once. Here the sequenced sample was peripheral blood mononuclear cells (PBMCs), taken before the fourth cycle of nivolumab. These receptor sequences come from a human donor with classical Hodgkin lymphoma. CDR3s include the opening cysteine and the closing phenylalanine or tryptophan. D genes are given only for firm matches. Not every row has a clone size; where given, it reads once, few, many or a size class.

clone_size | j_call | d_call | v_call | cdr3_aa | cdr3_nt
- | TRBJ2-3 | - | TRBV6-5 | CASSYQGESTDTQYF | TGTGCCAGCAGTTACCAAGGGGAGAGCACAGATACGCAGTATTTT
- | TRBJ1-4 | - | TRBV5-5 | CASSLEPRPGKLFF | TGTGCCAGCAGCTTGGAACCCAGGCCAGGAAAACTGTTTTTT
- | TRBJ2-2 | TRBD2 | TRBV7-9 | CASSYLAGGSTGELFF | TGTGCCAGCAGCTACCTCGCGGGGGGCAGCACCGGGGAGCTGTTTTTT
- | TRBJ2-3 | TRBD1 | TRBV5-4 | CASSTGTGFGTDTQYF | TGTGCCAGCAGCACAGGGACAGGCTTCGGCACAGATACGCAGTATTTT
- | TRBJ2-3 | TRBD2 | TRBV4-2 | CASSQPGLAGSTDTQYF | TGTGCCAGCAGCCAGCCGGGACTAGCGGGAAGCACAGATACGCAGTATTTT
few | TRBJ2-3 | - | TRBV7-9 | CASSLYWGTDTQYF | TGTGCCAGCAGCTTATATTGGGGGACAGATACGCAGTATTTT
- | TRBJ2-3 | - | TRBV6-1 | CASSERVAGTDTQYF | TGTGCCAGCAGTGAAAGGGTGGCGGGCACAGATACGCAGTATTTT
- | TRBJ2-5 | TRBD1 | TRBV6-5 | CASSYGTGGTGETQYF | TGTGCCAGCAGTTACGGAACAGGGGGCACTGGGGAGACCCAGTACTTC
few | TRBJ2-1 | TRBD1 | TRBV19 | CATTPTDRDNEQFF | TGTGCCACTACCCCCACGGACAGGGACAATGAGCAGTTCTTC
few | TRBJ1-4 | - | TRBV6-1 | CASSRGVNEKLFF | TGTGCCAGCAGTCGAGGGGTAAATGAAAAACTGTTTTTT
few | TRBJ1-6 | - | TRBV7-8 | CASSETGRDSPLHF | TGTGCCAGCAGCGAAACAGGGAGGGATTCACCCCTCCACTTT
- | TRBJ1-5 | - | TRBV7-2 | CASSLRGNQPQHF | TGTGCCAGCAGCTTGCGGGGCAATCAGCCCCAGCATTTT
once | TRBJ2-7 | - | TRBV21-1 | CASSNPQGWFEQYF | TGTGCCAGCAGCAATCCACAGGGGTGGTTCGAGCAGTACTTC
- | TRBJ2-3 | - | TRBV6-5 | CASTPPATDTQYF | TGTGCCAGCACCCCGCCTGCTACAGATACGCAGTATTTT
once | TRBJ2-5 | - | TRBV6-5 | CASKPGVGQETQYF | TGTGCCAGCAAACCGGGGGTGGGACAAGAGACCCAGTACTTC
- | TRBJ2-7 | TRBD2 | TRBV6-5 | CASTDPGLAVYEQYF | TGTGCCAGCACCGATCCCGGACTAGCGGTCTACGAGCAGTACTTC
few | TRBJ2-3 | - | TRBV9 | CASSAGLYFRTDTQYF | TGTGCCAGCAGCGCCGGACTCTACTTTCGGACAGATACGCAGTATTTT
- | TRBJ2-3 | - | TRBV10-3 | CAISEQTKTDTQYF | TGTGCCATCAGTGAGCAGACGAAAACAGATACGCAGTATTTT
- | TRBJ2-7 | - | TRBV28 | CASSPRQAEQYF | TGTGCCAGCAGTCCCCGACAGGCTGAACAGTACTTC
- | TRBJ2-1 | - | TRBV4-2 | CASSLGGISYNEQFF | TGTGCCAGCAGCTTAGGGGGAATCTCCTACAATGAGCAGTTCTTC
- | TRBJ2-1 | - | TRBV6-5 | CASSYDPTTEIQFF | TGTGCCAGCAGTTACGACCCAACAACGGAGATTCAGTTCTTC
- | TRBJ1-4 | TRBD1 | TRBV10-3 | CATMDGQGSEKLFF | TGTGCCACGATGGACGGACAGGGAAGTGAAAAACTGTTTTTT
- | TRBJ2-7 | TRBD1 | TRBV7-2 | CASSKRQGVVGVYEQYF | TGTGCCAGCAGCAAAAGACAGGGGGTCGTTGGAGTCTACGAGCAGTACTTC
- | TRBJ2-1 | TRBD2 | TRBV7-7 | CASSLVGTSGSEQFF | TGTGCCAGCAGCTTAGTCGGGACTAGCGGGAGTGAGCAGTTCTTC
- | TRBJ2-2 | TRBD1 | TRBV5-1 | CASSADRGRAGELFF | TGCGCCAGCAGCGCAGACAGGGGGCGGGCCGGGGAGCTGTTTTTT
- | TRBJ2-7 | - | TRBV7-3 | CASSFPGTHTYEQYF | TGTGCCAGCAGCTTCCCCGGGACTCACACCTACGAGCAGTACTTC
once | TRBJ2-4 | - | TRBV2 | CASSGDRYGAKNIQYF | TGTGCCAGCAGTGGGGACCGATACGGGGCCAAAAACATTCAGTACTTC
- | TRBJ1-5 | - | TRBV28 | CASSLSQGYQPQHF | TGTGCCAGCAGTCTGTCTCAGGGGTATCAGCCCCAGCATTTT
many | TRBJ2-7 | - | TRBV11-3 | CASSLPKVQGAAYEQYF | TGTGCCAGCAGCTTACCTAAGGTACAGGGTGCCGCCTACGAGCAGTACTTC
- | TRBJ2-2 | TRBD1 | TRBV7-9 | CASSTRARGPSGELFF | TGTGCCAGCAGCACACGGGCCAGGGGGCCTAGCGGGGAGCTGTTTTTT
- | TRBJ2-1 | - | TRBV6-1 | CASSERGTSYNEQFF | TGTGCCAGCAGTGAACGGGGGACTTCCTACAATGAGCAGTTCTTC
- | TRBJ2-5 | TRBD1 | TRBV27 | CASSSNRGWETQYF | TGTGCCAGCAGTTCGAACAGGGGTTGGGAGACCCAGTACTTC
- | TRBJ1-2 | - | TRBV2 | CASRGKNYGYTF | TGTGCCAGCAGGGGCAAAAACTATGGCTACACCTTC
- | TRBJ2-1 | TRBD1 | TRBV10-3 | CATTGDNEQFF | TGTGCCACGACAGGGGACAATGAGCAGTTCTTC
- | TRBJ1-4 | - | TRBV5-4 | CASSLFGVNEKLFF | TGTGCCAGCAGCTTGTTCGGGGTTAATGAAAAACTGTTTTTT
- | TRBJ1-6 | TRBD1 | TRBV4-2 | CASSLRDRENSPLHF | TGTGCCAGCAGTCTCCGGGACAGAGAAAATTCACCCCTCCACTTT
many | TRBJ1-5 | - | TRBV12-5 | CASGAGNQPQHF | TGTGCTAGTGGGGCCGGCAATCAGCCCCAGCATTTT
- | TRBJ2-2 | - | TRBV10-3 | CAIRQGGYTGELFF | TGTGCCATCCGACAGGGAGGGTACACCGGGGAGCTGTTTTTT
- | TRBJ2-3 | - | TRBV7-2 | CASSFPAGVVTDTQYF | TGTGCCAGCAGCTTCCCGGCAGGGGTTGTCACAGATACGCAGTATTTT
- | TRBJ2-3 | TRBD1 | TRBV4-1 | CASSLRTGTGGTDTQYF | TGCGCCAGCAGCCTCCGGACCGGGACAGGGGGCACAGATACGCAGTATTTT
- | TRBJ2-3 | TRBD1 | TRBV6-6 | CASSYSKTGRTDTQYF | TGTGCCAGCAGTTACTCGAAGACAGGGCGAACAGATACGCAGTATTTT